This TCR beta chain is drawn from a study of long-term antiretroviral therapy in people with HIV. About this clone itself: Its specificity is unknown.

Sequencing used immunoSEQ v3.0 at survey level. TCRdb keeps only in-frame clones here, not all; method: immunoSEQ multiplex PCR. The table records about 21,000 clones, around 87% of them present only once. Broader study findings: Repertoire composition at all time points was dominated by clones that had expanded before ART. Diversity measured after ART increased yet remained under transplant donor controls.

Sequencing was performed on unsorted PBMCs, taken 0.2 years before starting antiretroviral therapy. The sequence was collected from a man between 18 and 35 years old with HIV.

The CDR3 protein is CASSLRAVEQYF. DNA for the CDR3: TGTGCCAGCTCACTACGGGCGGTCGAGCAGTACTTC. The J gene is TRBJ2-7, the V gene TRBV18; no firm D call. Germline V gives CDR1 KGHSH, CDR2 LQKENI. CDR3 length: 12 amino acids. V shed 4 bases and J shed 6 bases, with 10 bases lying between them.